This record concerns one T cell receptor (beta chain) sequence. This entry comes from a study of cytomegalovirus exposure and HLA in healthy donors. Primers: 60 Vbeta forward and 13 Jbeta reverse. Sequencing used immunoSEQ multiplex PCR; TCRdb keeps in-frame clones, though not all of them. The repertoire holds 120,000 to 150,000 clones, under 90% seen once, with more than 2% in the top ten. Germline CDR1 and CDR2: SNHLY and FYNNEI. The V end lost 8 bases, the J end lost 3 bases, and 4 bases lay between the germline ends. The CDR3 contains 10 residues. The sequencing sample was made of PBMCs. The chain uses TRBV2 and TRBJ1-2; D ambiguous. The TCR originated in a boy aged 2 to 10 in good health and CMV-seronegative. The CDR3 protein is CASRDYGYTF. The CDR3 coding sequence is TGTGCCAGCCGGGACTATGGCTACACCTTC.